There are a few counts of the clone carrying this TCR beta chain. The target antigen is unknown. V shed 2 bases and J shed 4 bases, with 13 bases lying between them. The CDR3 sequence is 15 residues long. Germline CDR1 reads SGHVS; CDR2 reads FNYEAQ. Time point of the sample: newly diagnosed GD, antithyroid drugs for less than 3 months. Isolated PBMC RNA provided the starting material for the TCR library. Patients all came to the study from an endocrinology department in Xi'an, China. This specimen comes from a study of regulatory T cells in long-lasting Graves disease. Notes on the study in general: Thyroid tissue went unstudied; only peripheral blood was examined.

Arm-PCR with iRepertoire HTBI primers amplified the CDR3 regions for these TCR beta libraries. A single record per CDR3 protein comes from TCRdb applying MiXCR to the multiplex PCR reads. The sample includes 400,000 to 550,000 distinct CDR3 sequences, about a sixth seen only once; the top ten take about 11%. These data also featured in a second study, about T cells in Graves' hyperthyroidism and ophthalmopathy. That work adds: Graves' hyperthyroidism without ophthalmopathy progression within 18 months was termed stable.

The sequence derives from a woman aged 30 to 39 with Graves disease. The chain employs TRBV7-6 and TRBJ2-3; tentative D call: TRBD2 (5 bases). The source material was peripheral blood mononuclear cells (PBMCs), sampled at new diagnosis, from a patient treated with antithyroid drugs. The CDR3: CASSLTGSGADTQYF. The CDR3 DNA is TGTGCCAGCAGCTTAACGGGGTCAGGTGCAGATACGCAGTATTTT.